This TCR beta chain was documented in a study of blood T cell repertoires in COVID-19. Study context: The United States, Italy and Spain were the sources of the acute and convalescent COVID-19 samples.

Participants' own reports of clinical history determined their cohort assignment. As handled by the study authors: From reference gene primer amplification, estimates of nucleated cell counts were derived. Profiled with immunoSEQ multiplex PCR; TCRdb holds only in-frame clones, not every one. That table is the source of V, J and clone size, and D and trimming were worked out from the DNA. The table has fewer than 350,000 clones, approximately 91% seen once. Looked up from germline, CDR1 is LNHDA and CDR2 is SQIVND (reference sequence). This CDR3 has 13 residues. The V and J ends lost 5 bases and 7 bases respectively, with 12 bases between them. In this sample, this clone turned up a few times.

The chain joins TRBV19 to TRBJ1-5, with D possibly TRBD1 on 5 matching bases. Sequencing was performed on PBMCs or T cells enriched from blood (not recorded which). This sequence originates from a middle-aged woman with acute COVID-19. CDR3 amino acids: CASSSQGNQPQHF. The DNA of the CDR3 is TGTGCCAGTAGTTCTCAGGGTAACCAGCCCCAGCATTTT.